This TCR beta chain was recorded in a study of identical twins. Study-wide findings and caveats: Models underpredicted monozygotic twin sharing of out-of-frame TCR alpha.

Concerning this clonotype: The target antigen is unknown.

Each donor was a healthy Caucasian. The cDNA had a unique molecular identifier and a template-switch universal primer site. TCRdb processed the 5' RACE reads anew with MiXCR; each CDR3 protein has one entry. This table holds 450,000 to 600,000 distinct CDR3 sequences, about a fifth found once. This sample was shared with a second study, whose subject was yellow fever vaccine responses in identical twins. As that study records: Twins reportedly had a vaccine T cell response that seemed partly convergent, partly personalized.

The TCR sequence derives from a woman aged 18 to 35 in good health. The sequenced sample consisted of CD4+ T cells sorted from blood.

CDR3 DNA sequence: TGCAGTGCTAGAGCCCCCACAGGGAGACAAGAGACCCAGTACTTC. It is translated as CSARAPTGRQETQYF. V and J are TRBV20-1 and TRBJ2-5; maybe TRBD1 (6 bases). The CDR3 is 15 residues long. Germline CDR1 reads DFQATT; CDR2 reads SNEGSKA (reference sequence). Trimming took off 1 base at V and 2 bases at J, with 14 bases between the two ends.